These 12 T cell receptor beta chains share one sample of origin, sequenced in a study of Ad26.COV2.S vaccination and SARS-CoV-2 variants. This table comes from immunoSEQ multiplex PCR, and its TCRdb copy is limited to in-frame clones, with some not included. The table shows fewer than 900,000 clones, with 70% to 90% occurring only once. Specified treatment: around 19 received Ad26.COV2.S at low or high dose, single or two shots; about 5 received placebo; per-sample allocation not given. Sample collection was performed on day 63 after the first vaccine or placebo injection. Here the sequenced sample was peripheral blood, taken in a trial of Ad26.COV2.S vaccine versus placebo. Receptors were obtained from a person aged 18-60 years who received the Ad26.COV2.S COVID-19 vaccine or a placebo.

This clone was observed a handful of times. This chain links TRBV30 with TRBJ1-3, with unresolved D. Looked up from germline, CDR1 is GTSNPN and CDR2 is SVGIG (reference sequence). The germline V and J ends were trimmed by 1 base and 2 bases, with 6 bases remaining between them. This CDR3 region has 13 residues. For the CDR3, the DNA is TGTGCCTGGAGTGCCGAAGCTGGAAACACCATATATTTT. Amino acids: CAWSAEAGNTIYF.

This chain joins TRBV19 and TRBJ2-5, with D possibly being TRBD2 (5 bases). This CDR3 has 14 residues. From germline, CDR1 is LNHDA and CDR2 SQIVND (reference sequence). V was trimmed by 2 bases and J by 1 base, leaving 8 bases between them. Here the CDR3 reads CASSIRRGQETQYF. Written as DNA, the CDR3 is TGTGCCAGTAGTATACGTCGGGGCCAAGAGACCCAGTACTTC.

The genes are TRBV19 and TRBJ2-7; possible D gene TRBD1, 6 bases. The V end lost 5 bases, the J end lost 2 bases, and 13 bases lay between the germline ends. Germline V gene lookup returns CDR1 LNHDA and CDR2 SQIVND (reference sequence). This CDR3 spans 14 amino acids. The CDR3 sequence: CASSSQGGPYEQYF. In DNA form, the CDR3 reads TGTGCCAGTAGTTCACAGGGTGGGCCCTACGAGCAGTACTTC.

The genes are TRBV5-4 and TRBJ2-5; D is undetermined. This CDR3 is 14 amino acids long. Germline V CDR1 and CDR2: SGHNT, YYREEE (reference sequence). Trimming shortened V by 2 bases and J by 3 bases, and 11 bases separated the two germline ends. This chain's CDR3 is CASSLWPQEETQYF. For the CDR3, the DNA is TGTGCCAGCAGCTTATGGCCCCAGGAAGAGACCCAGTACTTC.

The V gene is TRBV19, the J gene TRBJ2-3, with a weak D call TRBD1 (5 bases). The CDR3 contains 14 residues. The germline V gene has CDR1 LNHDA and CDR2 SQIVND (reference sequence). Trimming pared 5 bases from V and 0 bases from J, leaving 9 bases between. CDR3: CASSPRQSTDTQYF. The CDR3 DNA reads TGTGCCAGTAGTCCTCGACAGAGCACAGATACGCAGTATTTT.

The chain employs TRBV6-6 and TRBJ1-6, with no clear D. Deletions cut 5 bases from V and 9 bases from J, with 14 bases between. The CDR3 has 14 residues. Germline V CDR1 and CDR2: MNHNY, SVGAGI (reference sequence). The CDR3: CASSRVGMGSPLHF. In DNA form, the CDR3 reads TGTGCCAGCAGTCGTGTAGGGATGGGTTCACCCCTCCACTTT.

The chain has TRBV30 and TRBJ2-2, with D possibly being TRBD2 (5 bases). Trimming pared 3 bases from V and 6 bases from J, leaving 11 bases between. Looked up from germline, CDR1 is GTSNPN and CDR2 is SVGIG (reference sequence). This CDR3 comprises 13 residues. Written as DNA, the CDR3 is TGTGCCTGGAGGGCTCCGGGGTCCGGGGAGCTGTTTTTT. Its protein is CAWRAPGSGELFF.

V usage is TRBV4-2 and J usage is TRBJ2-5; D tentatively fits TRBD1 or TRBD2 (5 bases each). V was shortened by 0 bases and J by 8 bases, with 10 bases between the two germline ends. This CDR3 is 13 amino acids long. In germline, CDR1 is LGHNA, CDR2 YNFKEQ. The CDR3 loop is CASSQDSGATQYF. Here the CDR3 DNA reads TGTGCCAGCAGCCAAGATTCCGGGGCCACCCAGTACTTC.

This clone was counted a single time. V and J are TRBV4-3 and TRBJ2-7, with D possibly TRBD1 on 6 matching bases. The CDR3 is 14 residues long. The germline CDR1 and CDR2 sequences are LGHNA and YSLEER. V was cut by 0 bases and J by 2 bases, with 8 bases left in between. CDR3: CASSQEEGAYEQYF. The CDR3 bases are TGCGCCAGCAGCCAAGAAGAGGGGGCCTACGAGCAGTACTTC.

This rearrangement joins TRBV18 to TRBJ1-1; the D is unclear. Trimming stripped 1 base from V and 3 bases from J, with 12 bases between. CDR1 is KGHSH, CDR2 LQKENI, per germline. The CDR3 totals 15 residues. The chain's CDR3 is CASSPQEGVDTEAFF. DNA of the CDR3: TGTGCCAGCTCACCACAGGAGGGAGTGGACACTGAAGCTTTCTTT.

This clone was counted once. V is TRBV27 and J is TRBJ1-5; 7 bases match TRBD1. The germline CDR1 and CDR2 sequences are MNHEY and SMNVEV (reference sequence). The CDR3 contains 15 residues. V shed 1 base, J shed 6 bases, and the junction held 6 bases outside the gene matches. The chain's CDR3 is CASSLFAQGLQPQHF. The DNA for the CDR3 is TGTGCCAGCAGTTTATTTGCACAGGGGCTTCAGCCCCAGCATTTT.

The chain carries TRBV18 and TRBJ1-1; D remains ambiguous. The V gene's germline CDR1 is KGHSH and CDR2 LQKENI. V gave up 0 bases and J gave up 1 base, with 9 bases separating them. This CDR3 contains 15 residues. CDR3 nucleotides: TGTGCCAGCTCACCACCCGGACTTGGGAACACTGAAGCTTTCTTT. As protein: CASSPPGLGNTEAFF.